These 29 T cell receptor beta chains were all obtained from the same sample, sequenced in a study of cytomegalovirus exposure and HLA in healthy donors. Both 60 Vbeta primers and 13 Jbeta primers went into the PCR. Generated by immunoSEQ multiplex PCR, the TCRdb table keeps only in-frame clones and is missing some. The sample records a few hundred thousand clones, roughly 83% being singletons. The sequenced sample consisted of PBMCs. These receptors originate from a girl between 5 and 17 years old in good health and CMV-seronegative.

The chain links TRBV7-9 to TRBJ2-1, with D perhaps matching TRBD1 (5 bases). The CDR3 covers 16 residues. Deletions cut 5 bases from V and 1 base from J, with 15 bases between. The V gene's germline CDR1 is SEHNR and CDR2 FQNEAQ (reference sequence). The CDR3 reads CASSRRQGESYNEQFF. DNA for the CDR3: TGTGCCAGCAGCCGGCGGCAGGGTGAGTCCTACAATGAGCAGTTCTTC.

The rearrangement links TRBV9 to TRBJ1-1; a possible D gene is TRBD1 (5 bases). Per germline, CDR1 SGDLS and CDR2 YYNGEE. The V end was cut by 0 bases, the J end by 4 bases, with 13 bases between. CDR3 length: 15 residues. The CDR3, as DNA: TGTGCCAGCAGCGTAGGGCCCAGCGGGGGCACTGAAGCTTTCTTT. This encodes CASSVGPSGGTEAFF.

J is TRBJ1-1 and V is TRBV28; maybe TRBD1 (5 bases). Trimming took 6 bases from V and 4 from J, leaving 21 bases between them. The germline gives CDR1 MDHEN, CDR2 SYDVKM. The CDR3 length is 16 residues. The CDR3 is CASSLPPGGRSTEAFF. The DNA for the CDR3 is TGTGCCAGCAGCCTCCCCCCGGGGGGTCGGAGCACTGAAGCTTTCTTT.

The genes are TRBV30 and TRBJ1-2; D perhaps matches TRBD1 (6 bases). V was cut by 4 bases and J by 6 bases, with 15 bases left in between. The germline gives CDR1 GTSNPN, CDR2 SVGIG (reference sequence). This CDR3 spans 13 amino acids. The CDR3 loop is CAWIKTGYHGYTF. DNA for the CDR3: TGTGCCTGGATCAAAACAGGGTATCATGGCTACACCTTC.

V and J are TRBV4-1 and TRBJ1-5; the match to TRBD1 covers 7 bases. The CDR3 is 16 residues long. Germline CDR1 MGHRA, CDR2 YSYEKL. The V and J ends lost 5 bases and 5 bases, in that order; junction bases with no gene match: 12. CDR3 sequence reads: CASSKRTGIRDQPQHF. The DNA of the CDR3 is TGCGCCAGCAGCAAACGGACAGGTATCCGTGATCAGCCCCAGCATTTT.

CDR3 sequence: CAWRRVVSYNEQFF. CDR3 DNA: TGTGCCTGGAGAAGAGTGGTCTCCTACAATGAGCAGTTCTTC. The genes are TRBV30 and TRBJ2-1, with D hard to call. The germline V and J ends were trimmed by 3 bases and 0 bases, with 9 bases remaining between them. The CDR3 contains 14 residues. Germline CDR1 is GTSNPN and CDR2 is SVGIG (reference sequence). Full variable domain (outside the CDR3, taken from reference TRBV30 and TRBJ2-1): SQTIHQWPATLVQPVGSPLSLECTVEGTSNPNLYWYRQAAGRGLQLLFYSVGIGQISSEVPQNLSASRPQDRQFILSSKKLLLSDSGFYLCAWRRVVSYNEQFFGPGTRLTVL.

The chain recombines TRBV4-1 with TRBJ1-6; tentative D call: TRBD1 (5 bases). Trimming took 3 bases from V and 7 from J, leaving 16 bases between them. CDR3 length: 16 residues. Germline assignment: CDR1 MGHRA and CDR2 YSYEKL. The CDR3 spells CASSHHTRRGNSPLHF. The CDR3 region has the DNA TGCGCCAGCAGCCATCATACCCGGAGGGGAAATTCACCCCTCCACTTT.

The gene calls are TRBV5-1 and TRBJ2-5, with 8 bases aligning to TRBD1. The V segment lost 4 bases and the J segment 0 bases; nucleotides outside the gene matches: 2. The germline CDR1 and CDR2 sequences are SGHRS and YFSETQ. This CDR3 contains 14 residues. The CDR3 sequence: CASSKTGDQETQYF. CDR3 DNA: TGCGCCAGCAGCAAGACAGGGGACCAAGAGACCCAGTACTTC.

The chain employs TRBV7-2 and TRBJ2-5, with a weak D call TRBD2 (5 bases). CDR1 and CDR2 (germline): SGHTA, FQGNSA. The CDR3 covers 12 residues. Trimming cost V 2 bases and J 5 bases, with 6 bases left between them. The CDR3 protein is CASSLRGETQYF. CDR3 sequence (DNA): TGTGCCAGCAGCTTAAGAGGGGAGACCCAGTACTTC.

The chain has TRBV13 and TRBJ2-7, with TRBD2 identical over 12 bases. This CDR3 spans 14 amino acids. Germline V gene data show CDR1 as PRHDT and CDR2 as FYEKMQ (reference sequence). V lost 5 bases to trimming and J lost 6 bases; unmatched junction nucleotides: 5. The CDR3 coding sequence is TGTGCCAGCAGCCTCGCTAGCGGGGGGGCCGAGCAGTACTTC. Translating it yields CASSLASGGAEQYF. The full variable domain, its missing parts supplied by reference TRBV13 and TRBJ2-7, is AAGVIQSPRHLIKEKRETATLKCYPIPRHDTVYWYQQGPGQDPQFLISFYEKMQSDKGSIPDRFSAQQFSDYHSELNMSSLELGDSALYFCASSLASGGAEQYFGPGTRLTVT.

This clone was seen just once. The chain uses TRBV7-2 and TRBJ2-7; D is possibly TRBD1 (6 bases). CDR1 and CDR2 (germline): SGHTA, FQGNSA. The CDR3 has 13 amino acids. Trimming shortened V by 6 bases and J by 7 bases, and 16 bases separated the two germline ends. CDR3 nucleotide sequence: TGTGCCAGCAGGCTACAGGGAACGGGGGAGCAGTACTTC. Protein sequence: CASRLQGTGEQYF.

V gene TRBV18 combines with J gene TRBJ2-7, with 8 bases lining up with TRBD2. CDR1 and CDR2 (germline): KGHSH, LQKENI. This CDR3 comprises 15 residues. With V trimmed by 5 bases and J by 6 bases, 12 bases remained unmatched. CDR3 DNA: TGTGCCAGCTCAGAGTACGGGGCGGGAGGCGGCGAGCAGTACTTC. Translated: CASSEYGAGGGEQYF.

V gene TRBV11-1 combines with J gene TRBJ2-7, with TRBD2 matching 9 bases. V gave up 1 base and J gave up 6 bases; unmatched junction bases: 13. The CDR3 is made up of 17 amino acids. In germline, CDR1 is SGHAT, CDR2 FQDESV (reference sequence). The CDR3 DNA reads as TGTGCCAGCAGCTTAGATAGTCGGTCTAGCGGGACGCGCGAGCAGTACTTC. Translating gives CASSLDSRSSGTREQYF.

The chain recombines TRBV2 with TRBJ1-1, with no clear D. Germline V gene lookup returns CDR1 SNHLY and CDR2 FYNNEI. The CDR3 has 14 amino acids. The ends were cut back, 0 bases at V and 0 bases at J, with 5 bases in the middle. CDR3 coding DNA: TGTGCCAGCAGTGAAGCAGGAGTGAACACTGAAGCTTTCTTT. Protein: CASSEAGVNTEAFF.

The chain couples TRBV10-1 to TRBJ1-2; D not certain. V dropped 6 bases and J dropped 7 bases, with 12 bases sitting between them. Per germline, CDR1 WNHNN and CDR2 SYGVQD (reference sequence). The CDR3 length is 12 residues. The CDR3 region has the DNA TGCGCCAGCAGGGGCCTGGTGGGTGGCTACACCTTC. Protein: CASRGLVGGYTF.

The CDR3 spells CAWSVGVTNEKLFF. The DNA for the CDR3 is TGTGCCTGGAGCGTCGGGGTCACTAATGAAAAACTGTTTTTT. The chain is built from TRBV30 and TRBJ1-4; D ambiguous. The CDR3 has 14 residues. V was shortened by 3 bases and J by 2 bases, with 10 bases between the two germline ends. The germline gives CDR1 GTSNPN, CDR2 SVGIG (reference sequence).

The chain links TRBV5-5 to TRBJ1-4; D gene unclear. Germline assignment: CDR1 SGHKS and CDR2 YYEKEE (reference sequence). Trimming stripped 1 base from V and 5 bases from J, with 3 bases between. The length of the CDR3 is 12 residues. The CDR3 region is CASSLPNEKLFF. CDR3 coding DNA: TGTGCCAGCAGCTTGCCGAATGAAAAACTGTTTTTT.

This chain joins TRBV9 and TRBJ1-5, with TRBD1 matching over 7 bases. Trimming took 0 bases from V and 6 from J; bases not matched to a gene: 6. Germline CDR1 is SGDLS and CDR2 is YYNGEE. This CDR3 is 15 amino acids long. The DNA for the CDR3 is TGTGCCAGCAGCGTAGGTGAAGGGGGCGGTCAGCCCCAGCATTTT. Its translation is CASSVGEGGGQPQHF.

The chain has TRBV28 and TRBJ1-5; 8 nucleotides align to TRBD1. The CDR3 has 15 amino acids. Trimming took 6 bases from V and 5 from J; bases not matched to a gene: 9. The germline CDR1 and CDR2 sequences are MDHEN and SYDVKM. The CDR3 is CASRSPGGNHQPQHF. Here the CDR3 DNA reads TGTGCCAGCAGATCCCCAGGGGGCAACCATCAGCCCCAGCATTTT.

This chain connects TRBV15 to TRBJ1-1, with D perhaps matching TRBD1 (6 bases). V lost 2 bases, J lost 4 bases, and 20 bases lay in between. Germline CDR1 reads LNHNV; CDR2 reads YYDKDF (reference sequence). The CDR3 has 17 residues. The CDR3 bases are TGTGCCACCAGCAGACCGCTTTATGAACAGGGAGTCACTGAAGCTTTCTTT. Its protein is CATSRPLYEQGVTEAFF.

This sequence joins TRBV7-2 and TRBJ2-1; D perhaps matches TRBD1 (5 bases). The CDR3 is made up of 15 amino acids. V lost 5 bases to trimming and J lost 3 bases, with 14 bases between them. Germline loops: CDR1 SGHTA, CDR2 FQGNSA. The CDR3 sequence: CASSPDRHLYNEQFF. CDR3 nucleotide sequence: TGTGCCAGCAGCCCAGACAGACACCTCTACAATGAGCAGTTCTTC. The whole variable domain, remainder taken from reference TRBV7-2 and TRBJ2-1, is GAGVSQSPSNKVTEKGKDVELRCDPISGHTALYWYRQSLGQGLEFLIYFQGNSAPDKSGLPSDRFSAERTGGSVSTLTIQRTQQEDSAVYLCASSPDRHLYNEQFFGPGTRLTVL.

This chain links TRBV25-1 with TRBJ2-3; a possible D gene is TRBD2 (6 bases). The germline V and J ends were trimmed by 4 bases and 0 bases, with 14 bases remaining between them. CDR1 MGHDK and CDR2 SYGVNS come from the germline V gene. This CDR3 comprises 16 residues. Here the CDR3 DNA reads TGTGCCAGCAGTGCCCTCCGGCGGGGTAGCACAGATACGCAGTATTTT. Translated: CASSALRRGSTDTQYF.

This sequence joins TRBV7-3 and TRBJ2-2, with 8 bases that match TRBD2. V was pared by 10 bases and J by 2 bases, with 6 bases of the junction left unmatched. CDR3 length equals 14 residues. Germline V CDR1 and CDR2: SGHTA, FQGTGA. The CDR3 here is CATGGGKNTGELFF. DNA of the CDR3: TGTGCCACCGGGGGGGGAAAAAACACCGGGGAGCTGTTTTTT.

This clone was seen once. The chain couples TRBV27 to TRBJ1-3; D is possibly TRBD1 (6 bases). The CDR3 covers 16 residues. V was clipped by 4 bases and J by 4 bases, with 17 bases between them. The germline V gene has CDR1 MNHEY and CDR2 SMNVEV (reference sequence). The CDR3 DNA is TGTGCCAGCAGTTCCCGATGGACAGCGACGGGAAACACCATATATTTT. This encodes CASSSRWTATGNTIYF.

The gene calls are TRBV6-5 and TRBJ2-5; 7 bases agree with TRBD1. The junction had 5 bases not matched to a gene; V was cut back by 0 bases and J by 4 bases. CDR1 MNHEY and CDR2 SVGAGI come from the germline V gene. The CDR3 spans 15 residues. This CDR3 is CASSYSYRGGETQYF. Written as DNA, the CDR3 is TGTGCCAGCAGTTACTCTTACAGGGGCGGAGAGACCCAGTACTTC.

The rearrangement joins TRBV29-1 to TRBJ2-7, with 9 bases fitting TRBD1. This CDR3 has 12 residues. J was trimmed by 3 bases and V by 7 bases; bases with no gene match: 4. The germline V gene has CDR1 SQVTM and CDR2 ANQGSEA. CDR3 loop: CSGGQGRYEQYF. The CDR3 bases are TGCAGCGGGGGACAGGGTCGCTACGAGCAGTACTTC.

This rearrangement joins TRBV21-1 to TRBJ2-7; the table's D gene call, TRBD1, was not cross checked with the DNA. TRBV21-1 is noted as a pseudogene. This CDR3 is 15 amino acids long. CDR3 nucleotides: TGTGCCAGCAGCAAAAGCGGGACAGGTAACTACGAGCAGTACTTC. Protein product: CASSKSGTGNYEQYF.

The rearrangement uses TRBV27 and TRBJ2-7; D unclear. V lost 0 bases, J lost 7 bases, and 10 bases lay in between. CDR1 and CDR2 (germline): MNHEY, SMNVEV (reference sequence). The CDR3 has 13 amino acids. CDR3 sequence (DNA): TGTGCCAGCAGTTTATCGGTCCTCCGGGAGCAGTACTTC. Translated: CASSLSVLREQYF.

This clone was seen only once. V and J are TRBV4-2 and TRBJ1-2; weak D call: TRBD1 (6 bases). The CDR3 has 15 amino acids. Germline values: CDR1 LGHNA, CDR2 YNFKEQ. Trimming pared 0 bases from V and 1 base from J, leaving 9 bases between. The CDR3 region is CASSQDVRGNYGYTF. The DNA of the CDR3 is TGTGCCAGCAGCCAAGACGTCAGGGGTAACTATGGCTACACCTTC.